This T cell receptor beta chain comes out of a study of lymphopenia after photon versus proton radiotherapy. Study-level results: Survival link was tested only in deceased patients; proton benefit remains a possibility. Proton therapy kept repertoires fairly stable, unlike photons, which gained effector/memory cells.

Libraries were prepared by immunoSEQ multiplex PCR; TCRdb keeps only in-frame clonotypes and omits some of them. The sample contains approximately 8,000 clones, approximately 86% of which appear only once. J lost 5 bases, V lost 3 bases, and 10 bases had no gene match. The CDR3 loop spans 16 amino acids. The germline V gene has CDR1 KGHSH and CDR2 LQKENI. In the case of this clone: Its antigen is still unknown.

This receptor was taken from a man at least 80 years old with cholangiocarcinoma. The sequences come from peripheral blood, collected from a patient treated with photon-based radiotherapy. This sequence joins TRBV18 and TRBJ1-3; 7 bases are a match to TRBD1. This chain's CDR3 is CASSPRTGVNRNTIYF. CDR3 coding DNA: TGTGCCAGCTCACCTCGGACAGGCGTGAACAGAAACACCATATATTTT.